One and the same sample provided the 11 T cell receptor beta chains below, sequenced in a study of T cells in Graves' hyperthyroidism and ophthalmopathy. TCR beta CDR3 regions were amplified from RNA transcripts. The primer set for the first-round RT-PCR of the TCR CDR3 was HTBI. TCRdb itself ran the multiplex PCR reads through MiXCR, one entry per CDR3 protein. The sample has over 200,000 distinct CDR3 sequences; approximately 16% are singletons. The sample taken for sequencing was blood. The source is a middle-aged man with Graves' hyperthyroidism.

V usage is TRBV7-9 and J usage is TRBJ1-4, with D tentatively TRBD1 (5 bases). The CDR3 runs 15 residues. From germline, CDR1 is SEHNR and CDR2 FQNEAQ (reference sequence). V lost 5 bases, J lost 8 bases, and 18 bases lay in between. The CDR3 region is CASSKPGRTLEKLFF. CDR3 sequence (DNA): TGTGCCAGCAGCAAACCGGGACGGACTCTGGAAAAACTGTTTTTT.

This clonotype occurred many times. This chain connects TRBV12-3 or TRBV12-4 to TRBJ2-5; D assignment may be TRBD1 or TRBD2 (5 bases each). This CDR3 is built from 13 residues. V dropped 7 bases and J dropped 0 bases, with 9 bases sitting between them. In nucleotides, the CDR3 is TGTGCCAGCAAGGGGACGTACCAAGAGACCCAGTACTTC. Translating it yields CASKGTYQETQYF.

V usage is TRBV28 and J usage is TRBJ2-6; D is possibly TRBD2 (6 bases). Germline loops: CDR1 MDHEN, CDR2 SYDVKM. The CDR3 consists of 20 residues. The V end was cut by 2 bases, the J end by 0 bases, with 20 bases between. The CDR3 sequence: CASSLRGERLGSSGANVLTF. The CDR3, as DNA: TGTGCCAGCAGTTTACGCGGGGAGAGATTGGGTAGCTCTGGGGCCAACGTCCTGACTTTC.

This clonotype appeared a few times. V gene TRBV9 combines with J gene TRBJ1-6; D perhaps matches TRBD1 (6 bases). Germline V CDR1 and CDR2: SGDLS, YYNGEE. CDR3 length: 14 residues. Trimming pared 2 bases from V and 7 bases from J, leaving 10 bases between. CDR3: CASSVRTGNSPLHF. In DNA, the CDR3 is TGTGCCAGCAGCGTGCGAACAGGGAATTCACCCCTCCACTTT.

This clonotype showed up many times. The chain has TRBV3-1 and TRBJ2-1; either TRBD1 or TRBD2 may fit D (6 bases each). The germline V gene has CDR1 LGHDT and CDR2 YNNKEL (reference sequence). The V end lost 0 bases, the J end lost 6 bases, and 9 bases lay between the germline ends. This CDR3 has 14 amino acids. The CDR3 DNA reads as TGTGCCAGCAGCCAAGAAGGGGGGCTCAATGAGCAGTTCTTC. It encodes CASSQEGGLNEQFF.

This chain uses TRBV4-3 with TRBJ1-3; D not resolved. V dropped 1 base and J dropped 0 bases, with 10 bases sitting between them. Per germline, CDR1 LGHNA and CDR2 YSLEER. The CDR3 is 16 residues long. DNA for the CDR3: TGCGCCAGCAGCCAAGCGCGTTGGGGCTCTGGAAACACCATATATTTT. Protein sequence: CASSQARWGSGNTIYF.

This clonotype has a count of ten or more. The chain carries TRBV7-2 and TRBJ2-7, with a weak D call TRBD1 (8 bases). CDR3 length: 18 amino acids. The V end was cut by 4 bases, the J end by 0 bases, with 22 bases between. Germline V CDR1 and CDR2: SGHTA, FQGNSA. The CDR3 bases are TGTGCCAGCAGCTGGGGGGGGACAGGCTACCCGAGCTCCTACGAGCAGTACTTC. Amino acid sequence: CASSWGGTGYPSSYEQYF.

The rearrangement uses TRBV4-3 and TRBJ2-7; 9 bases align to TRBD1. The CDR3 runs 15 residues. In germline, CDR1 is LGHNA, CDR2 YSLEER. The trim removed 3 bases at V and 4 bases at J, leaving 7 bases unmatched. CDR3 coding DNA: TGCGCCAGCAGCCAGCCGGGGACAGGGATTTACGAGCAGTACTTC. Amino acids: CASSQPGTGIYEQYF.

J is TRBJ2-4 and V is TRBV7-2, with TRBD2 identical over 16 bases. Per germline, CDR1 SGHTA and CDR2 FQGNSA. The CDR3 is 20 amino acids. The V and J ends lost 0 bases and 2 bases, in that order; junction bases with no gene match: 7. The CDR3 DNA is TGTGCCAGCAGCTTAGCGGGGACTAGCGGGGGGGCCCACTCCAAAAACATTCAGTACTTC. This gives the protein CASSLAGTSGGAHSKNIQYF.

This clonotype was observed many times. The rearrangement joins TRBV7-2 to TRBJ2-3; D is ambiguous. This CDR3 is built from 15 residues. The germline V gene encodes CDR1 SGHTA and CDR2 FQGNSA. V dropped 6 bases and J dropped 0 bases, with 13 bases sitting between them. The CDR3 spells CASSFSQISTDTQYF. In DNA, the CDR3 is TGTGCCAGCAGTTTCTCACAGATTAGCACAGATACGCAGTATTTT. The full variable domain, in which reference TRBV7-2 and TRBJ2-3 provide the parts outside the CDR3, is GAGVSQSPSNKVTEKGKDVELRCDPISGHTALYWYRQSLGQGLEFLIYFQGNSAPDKSGLPSDRFSAERTGGSVSTLTIQRTQQEDSAVYLCASSFSQISTDTQYFGPGTRLTVL.

This clonotype was picked up many times. The V gene is TRBV7-8, the J gene TRBJ2-2; D not resolved. The CDR3 is made up of 11 amino acids. In germline, CDR1 is SGHVS, CDR2 FQNEAQ. The germline V and J ends were trimmed by 5 bases and 9 bases, with 7 bases remaining between them. The CDR3 DNA is TGTGCCAGCAGCCCCCAGTGGGAGCTGTTTTTT. It encodes CASSPQWELFF.